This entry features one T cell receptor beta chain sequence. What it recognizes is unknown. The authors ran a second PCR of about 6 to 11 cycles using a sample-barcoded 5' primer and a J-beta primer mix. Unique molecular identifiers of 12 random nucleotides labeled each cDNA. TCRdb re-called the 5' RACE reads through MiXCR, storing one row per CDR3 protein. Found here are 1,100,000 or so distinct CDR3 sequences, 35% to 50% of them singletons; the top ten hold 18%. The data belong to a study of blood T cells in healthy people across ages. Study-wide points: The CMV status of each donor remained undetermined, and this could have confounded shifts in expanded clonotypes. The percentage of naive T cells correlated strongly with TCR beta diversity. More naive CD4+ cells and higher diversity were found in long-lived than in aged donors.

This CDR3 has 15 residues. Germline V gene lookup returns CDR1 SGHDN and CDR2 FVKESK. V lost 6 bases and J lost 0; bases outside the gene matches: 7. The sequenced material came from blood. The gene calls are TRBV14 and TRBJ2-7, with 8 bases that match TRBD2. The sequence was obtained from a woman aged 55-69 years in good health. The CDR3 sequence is CASRTLAESSYEQYF. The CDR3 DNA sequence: TGTGCCAGCAGAACACTAGCGGAGAGCTCCTACGAGCAGTACTTC.